The 20 T cell receptor beta chains presented below share a single source sample, sequenced in a study of blood T cell repertoires in COVID-19. Measured with immunoSEQ multiplex PCR; TCRdb has only the in-frame clones, and not every one. The top ten clones hold 3.5% to 4% of a sample with approximately 65,000 clones, approximately 81% of them seen once. Sequences were obtained from PBMCs or T cells enriched from blood (not recorded which). Source of these receptors: a woman in her thirties or forties with acute COVID-19.

CDR3 nucleotides: TGTGCCAGCAGTGAAACAGGACTAGCCACCGGGGAGCTGTTTTTT. It yields the protein CASSETGLATGELFF. The V call is TRBV6-1, the J call TRBJ2-2; 8 positions agree with TRBD2. CDR3 length: 15 residues. Germline-derived CDR1 and CDR2 are MNHNS and SASEGT. Trimming at V came to 2 bases and at J to 4 bases, leaving 3 bases not matched to a gene.

The genes are TRBV12-5 and TRBJ1-2; TRBD1 matches 7 bases. Looked up from germline, CDR1 is LGHNT and CDR2 is FRNRAP. CDR3 size: 15 residues. The V segment lost 8 bases and the J segment 5 bases; nucleotides outside the gene matches: 14. The CDR3 DNA sequence: TGTGCTAGTCAGGTTTTGTGTTGGGACAGTTATGGCTACACCTTC. Its translation is CASQVLCWDSYGYTF.

This clone was seen once. This sequence joins TRBV7-9 and TRBJ2-3, with D possibly being TRBD2 (5 bases). Germline CDR1 and CDR2: SEHNR and FQNEAQ (reference sequence). The CDR3 is made up of 14 amino acids. The V gene lost 8 bases and the J gene lost 6 bases, with 18 bases spanning the gap. The CDR3 DNA reads as TGTGCCAGCGTCAAGTTGCCGCGGGCGGATACGCAGTATTTT. Protein sequence: CASVKLPRADTQYF.

V and J are TRBV21-1 and TRBJ1-4; the table assigns TRBD1, which was not confirmed against the DNA. TRBV21-1 is an annotated pseudogene. This CDR3 spans 16 amino acids. CDR3 coding DNA: TGTGCCAGCAGCCCCGATTCAACGACACGCCATGAAAAACTGTTTTTT. Amino acid sequence: CASSPDSTTRHEKLFF.

V usage is TRBV6-1 and J usage is TRBJ2-7, with D possibly TRBD2 on 6 matching bases. The V gene's germline CDR1 is MNHNS and CDR2 SASEGT. This CDR3 has 15 amino acids. The ends were cut back, 2 bases at V and 2 bases at J, with 13 bases in the middle. The CDR3 sequence: CASSEILLAAYEQYF. The CDR3 DNA sequence: TGTGCCAGCAGTGAAATTTTACTAGCTGCCTACGAGCAGTACTTC.

V usage is TRBV9 and J usage is TRBJ2-5; 8 bases agree with TRBD1. Germline V gives CDR1 SGDLS, CDR2 YYNGEE. The CDR3 has 16 amino acids. V shed 0 bases, J shed 1 base, and the junction held 5 bases outside the gene matches. CDR3 loop: CASSVDVTGVQETQYF. CDR3 nucleotides: TGTGCCAGCAGCGTAGATGTGACAGGGGTCCAAGAGACCCAGTACTTC.

The chain is built from TRBV11-2 and TRBJ2-2; perhaps TRBD1 as D (5 bases). Germline CDR1 is SGHAT and CDR2 is FQNNGV. The CDR3 runs to 15 residues. Trimming took off 3 bases at V and 2 bases at J, with 10 bases between the two ends. The CDR3 region is CASSLRTLNTGELFF. CDR3 coding DNA: TGTGCCAGCAGCTTGAGGACATTAAACACCGGGGAGCTGTTTTTT. The full variable domain, with the rest looked up from reference TRBV11-2 and TRBJ2-2, is EAGVAQSPRYKIIEKRQSVAFWCNPISGHATLYWYQQILGQGPKLLIQFQNNGVVDDSQLPKDRFSAERLKGVDSTLKIQPAKLEDSAVYLCASSLRTLNTGELFFGEGSRLTVL.

In DNA form, the CDR3 reads TGTGCCAGCAGCTATTTCGGGGGGAACAATGAGCAGTTCTTC. The encoded protein is CASSYFGGNNEQFF. V and J are TRBV6-4 and TRBJ2-1; 7 nucleotides agree with TRBD2. The CDR3 is made up of 14 amino acids. Looked up from germline, CDR1 is MRHNA and CDR2 is SNTAGT. V gave up 6 bases and J gave up 5 bases; unmatched junction bases: 7.

V usage is TRBV7-2 and J usage is TRBJ2-1, with TRBD1 as a possible D gene (6 bases). Germline CDR1 reads SGHTA; CDR2 reads FQGNSA. The V gene lost 4 bases and the J gene lost 9 bases, with 13 bases spanning the gap. The CDR3 length is 13 residues. For the CDR3, the DNA is TGTGCCAGCAGCTCCACGGGACATTTTGAGCAGTTCTTC. Translation: CASSSTGHFEQFF.

This clone was detected only once. The chain couples TRBV10-3 to TRBJ2-2; TRBD1 matches at 7 bases. The CDR3 sequence is 14 residues long. CDR1 is ENHRY, CDR2 SYGVKD, per germline. Trimming at V came to 5 bases and at J to 5 bases, leaving 5 bases not matched to a gene. In DNA, the CDR3 is TGTGCCATCAGTAAGGGGGCGGAAACCGGGGAGCTGTTTTTT. This encodes CAISKGAETGELFF.

This chain connects TRBV27 to TRBJ1-4; a possible D gene is TRBD1 (5 bases). Trimming removed 5 bases at V and 8 bases at J, with 12 bases between. Germline CDR1 and CDR2: MNHEY and SMNVEV (reference sequence). The CDR3 totals 13 residues. The DNA of the CDR3 is TGTGCCAGCAGTATACTGGGGCGGGAAAAACTGTTTTTT. Translation: CASSILGREKLFF.

This chain links TRBV6-5 with TRBJ1-2; 10 bases match TRBD1. Trimming removed 6 bases from V and 12 bases from J; junction bases left unmatched: 10. The CDR3 runs 13 residues. Germline V CDR1 and CDR2: MNHEY, SVGAGI. Written as DNA, the CDR3 is TGTGCCAGCAGCACCGGGACAGGGGCCGCTGACACCTTC. Protein: CASSTGTGAADTF.

V and J are TRBV7-9 and TRBJ1-3, with 10 positions matching TRBD1. Per germline, CDR1 SEHNR and CDR2 FQNEAQ (reference sequence). The CDR3 is 15 residues long. Germline trimming cut 5 bases from V and 2 bases from J; bases unmatched to any gene: 3. CDR3 nucleotides: TGTGCCAGCAGCCCGGGACAGGGGCCTGGAAACACCATATATTTT. Its translation: CASSPGQGPGNTIYF.

V gene TRBV2 combines with J gene TRBJ1-5; 8 nucleotides align to TRBD1. This CDR3 contains 13 residues. V shed 7 bases, J shed 6 bases, and the junction held 5 bases outside the gene matches. Germline loops: CDR1 SNHLY, CDR2 FYNNEI. CDR3 nucleotides: TGTGCCAGCACCGGACAGGGTAGTCAGCCCCAGCATTTT. Its translation: CASTGQGSQPQHF.

The chain recombines TRBV14 with TRBJ2-1; D remains ambiguous. CDR3 length: 15 residues. The V end was cut by 1 base, the J end by 10 bases, with 17 bases between. The germline V gene has CDR1 SGHDN and CDR2 FVKESK. CDR3 coding DNA: TGTGCCAGCAGCCAAGGCCCCTCCTCCGGGTACGAGCAGTTCTTC. Encoded protein: CASSQGPSSGYEQFF.

V is TRBV25-1 and J is TRBJ2-7, with a tentative D call TRBD1 (5 bases). This CDR3 spans 16 amino acids. CDR1 and CDR2 from the germline V gene are MGHDK and SYGVNS. Trimming pared 4 bases from V and 3 bases from J, leaving 19 bases between. The CDR3 nucleotides read TGTGCCAGCAGTGTTTTGGGTAGATCCCAGGGCTACGAGCAGTACTTC. It specifies CASSVLGRSQGYEQYF.

The chain has TRBV9 and TRBJ2-1; TRBD2 matches at 11 bases. The V gene end was trimmed by 0 bases and the J gene end by 5 bases; junction bases not matched to a gene: 4. The germline V gene has CDR1 SGDLS and CDR2 YYNGEE. This CDR3 comprises 16 residues. DNA for the CDR3: TGTGCCAGCAGCGTAGCTATGACTAGCGGGAACAATGAGCAGTTCTTC. Translated, it gives CASSVAMTSGNNEQFF.

This rearrangement joins TRBV7-2 to TRBJ1-1; D unclear. V gave up 1 base and J gave up 1 base, with 4 bases separating them. Germline V lookup: CDR1 SGHTA, CDR2 FQGNSA. The CDR3 covers 13 residues. The CDR3 sequence is CASSLEQNTEAFF. CDR3 nucleotides: TGTGCCAGCAGCTTAGAACAGAACACTGAAGCTTTCTTT.

This clone was seen only a few times. This rearrangement joins TRBV6-5 to TRBJ1-5; TRBD1 matches at 10 bases. The germline V gene encodes CDR1 MNHEY and CDR2 SVGAGI. J gave up 5 bases and V 7 bases, and 8 bases lay outside the gene matches. This CDR3 spans 15 amino acids. This CDR3 reads CASKPTGGAYQPQHF. CDR3 sequence (DNA): TGTGCCAGCAAGCCGACAGGGGGCGCATATCAGCCCCAGCATTTT.

This chain links TRBV6-5 with TRBJ1-1, with 7 bases aligning to TRBD1. V shed 7 bases and J 4 bases; nucleotides not matched to a gene: 3. The CDR3 length is 12 residues. Per germline, CDR1 MNHEY and CDR2 SVGAGI. The CDR3 loop reads CASTDRVTEAFF. The DNA of the CDR3 is TGTGCCAGCACCGACAGGGTCACTGAAGCTTTCTTT.